This T cell receptor (beta chain) was identified during a study of T-cell reconstitution after alpha-beta-depleted transplantation in children. It was with unique molecular identifiers that the TCRbeta library was prepared. TCRdb re-called the PCR reads through MiXCR, storing one row per CDR3 protein. Among roughly 500,000 distinct CDR3 sequences listed, around a third were seen once. The germline V gene has CDR1 MNHNS and CDR2 SASEGT. The V segment lost 5 bases and the J segment 4 bases; nucleotides outside the gene matches: 8. The CDR3 loop spans 16 amino acids. This clonotype has a handful of counts.

This clonotype originated in a human donor who donated a stem cell graft to a child with aplastic anemia. V usage is TRBV6-1 and J usage is TRBJ2-1, with 10 bases that match TRBD2. The material was PBMCs from the stem cell graft donor, obtained from the stem cell graft. This CDR3 reads CASSQRAAGGYNEQFF. The CDR3 DNA sequence: TGTGCCAGCAGTCAACGTGCAGCGGGAGGGTACAATGAGCAGTTCTTC.